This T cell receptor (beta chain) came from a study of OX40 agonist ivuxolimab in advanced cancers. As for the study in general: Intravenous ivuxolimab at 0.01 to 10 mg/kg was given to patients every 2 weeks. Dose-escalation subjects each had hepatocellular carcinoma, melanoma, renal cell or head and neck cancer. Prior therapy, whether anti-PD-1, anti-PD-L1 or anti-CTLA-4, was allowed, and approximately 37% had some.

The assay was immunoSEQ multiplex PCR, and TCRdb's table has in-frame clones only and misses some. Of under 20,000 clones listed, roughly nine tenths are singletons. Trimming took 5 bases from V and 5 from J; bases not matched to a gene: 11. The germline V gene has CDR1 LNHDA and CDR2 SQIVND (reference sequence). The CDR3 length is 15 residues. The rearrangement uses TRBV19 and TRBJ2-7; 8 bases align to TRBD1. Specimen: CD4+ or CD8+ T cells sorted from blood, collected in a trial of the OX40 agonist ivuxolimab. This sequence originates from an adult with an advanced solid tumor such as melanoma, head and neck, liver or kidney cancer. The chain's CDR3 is CASSASRDRIHEQYF. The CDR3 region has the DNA TGTGCCAGTAGTGCAAGCCGGGACAGGATTCACGAGCAGTACTTC.